This T cell receptor beta chain was found in a study of blood T cell repertoires in COVID-19. Study-level information: Acute and convalescent COVID-19 samples came from the United States, Italy and Spain. The cDNA or gDNA used as material had been derived from T cells, B-cell-depleted T cells, or PBMCs.

Authors' processing steps: For nucleated cells, counts were estimated from reference gene primer amplification. Clones were read by immunoSEQ multiplex PCR, and TCRdb kept only the in-frame ones, dropping some. V, J and clone size derive from that table, while D and trimming were established from the DNA sequence. This table holds 250,000 to 300,000 clones, about 86% found once. V lost 4 bases and J 4 bases, leaving 8 bases between the germline ends. Germline assignment: CDR1 MNHEY and CDR2 SVGAGI. The CDR3 consists of 14 residues. This clone turned up a few times. The chain uses TRBV6-5 and TRBJ1-6; D is undetermined. The TCR originated in a woman aged 60 to 75 with active or convalescent COVID-19. Sample: peripheral blood. The CDR3 loop is CASSLQMYNSPLHF. In DNA, the CDR3 is TGTGCCAGCAGTTTACAGATGTATAATTCACCCCTCCACTTT.